This T cell receptor (beta chain) was identified during a study of OX40 agonist ivuxolimab in advanced cancers. About the research overall: The dose of intravenous ivuxolimab that patients received every 2 weeks ranged from 0.01 to 10 mg/kg. Patients with prior anti-PD-1, anti-PD-L1 or anti-CTLA-4 therapy were eligible; 40% had some.

V gave up 4 bases and J gave up 4 bases; unmatched junction bases: 0. The germline V gene has CDR1 LNHDA and CDR2 SQIVND (reference sequence). This CDR3 contains 12 residues. Profiling relied on immunoSEQ multiplex PCR, and the TCRdb table lists in-frame clones only, not all of them. The table shows just over 90,000 clones, with 94% occurring only once. This TCR derives from an adult with an advanced solid tumor such as melanoma, head and neck, liver or kidney cancer. This chain uses TRBV19 with TRBJ1-2, with 7 bases fitting TRBD1. The source was CD4+ or CD8+ T cells sorted from blood, collected in a trial of the OX40 agonist ivuxolimab. The DNA for the CDR3 is TGTGCCAGTAGTACAGGGGGCTATGGCTACACCTTC. It yields the protein CASSTGGYGYTF.